One sample yielded the 3 T cell receptor beta chains listed below, sequenced in a study of shared clonotypes between healthy human individuals. The table came from immunoSEQ multiplex PCR; TCRdb's copy has only in-frame clones and leaves some out. The data contain 2,500,000 or so clones, approximately 94% of them singletons. Sequencing was carried out using naive CD4+ T cells from PBMCs. The subset was: CD45RA+ positively selected. The receptor set was obtained from a man younger than 35 in good health. Some clones in this sample may be carry-over from other donors' samples.

V is TRBV5-1 and J is TRBJ2-7, with 8 bases that match TRBD2. Germline assignment: CDR1 SGHRS and CDR2 YFSETQ. J lost 7 bases, V lost 0 bases, and 3 bases had no gene match. CDR3 length: 13 amino acids. CDR3 loop: CASSLEGGREQYF. The CDR3 region has the DNA TGCGCCAGCAGCTTGGAAGGCGGGAGGGAGCAGTACTTC.

This clone appeared once. This rearrangement joins TRBV13 to TRBJ2-7, with 7 bases lining up with TRBD2. The CDR3 contains 14 residues. V lost 6 bases and J lost 4; bases outside the gene matches: 9. Germline CDR1 and CDR2: PRHDT and FYEKMQ (reference sequence). In DNA form, the CDR3 reads TGTGCCAGCAGAGGGAGGGGTCCCGGATACGAGCAGTACTTC. As protein: CASRGRGPGYEQYF.

This chain joins TRBV2 and TRBJ2-3, with D possibly TRBD1 on 5 matching bases. CDR3 length: 14 amino acids. The V end lost 6 bases, the J end lost 3 bases, and 13 bases lay between the germline ends. Germline values: CDR1 SNHLY, CDR2 FYNNEI. CDR3 coding DNA: TGTGCCAGCAGGGGGCCCCAAGTGACAGATACGCAGTATTTT. Translation gives CASRGPQVTDTQYF.